This T cell receptor (beta chain) derives from a study of T-cell reconstitution after alpha-beta-depleted transplantation in children. The CDR3 covers 14 residues. V was trimmed by 5 bases and J by 5 bases, leaving 13 bases between them. From germline, CDR1 is MNHNS and CDR2 SASEGT. A TCRbeta library incorporating unique molecular identifiers was prepared. TCRdb called the PCR reads again in MiXCR, with one record for every CDR3 protein. The table lists roughly 200,000 distinct CDR3 sequences, about 8.4% of them singletons. This clonotype was detected ten times or more. The antigen is unknown. The study's findings and limits: Once a year had passed after transplant, T-cell counts and diversity came mostly from newly produced T cells. Several hundred graft clones that had expanded were reportedly the source of alpha-beta T cells about two months after transplant. Certain patients had high TCRbeta diversity at day 60, and it came from recipient T cells and thymic progenitors that survived.

The chain joins TRBV6-1 to TRBJ1-5, with D possibly TRBD1 on 6 matching bases. The specimen comprised PBMCs, mostly from graft donor cells, sampled 360 days after TCRalphabeta/CD19-depleted stem cell transplant. The TCR comes from a male patient between 2 and 9 years old who had a stem cell transplant for acute myeloid leukemia, so the T cells may come from the graft donor. The CDR3 region is CASSKEGGDQPQHF. CDR3 sequence (DNA): TGTGCCAGCAGTAAAGAGGGGGGGGATCAGCCCCAGCATTTT.